Below are 31 T cell receptor beta chains sequenced from a single sample in a study of cytomegalovirus exposure and HLA in healthy donors. A multiplex PCR was run with 60 Vbeta primers and 13 Jbeta primers. This table comes from immunoSEQ multiplex PCR, and its TCRdb copy is limited to in-frame clones, with some not included. Of about 140,000 clones in the sample, approximately 70% were seen once. Source material: PBMCs. Source of these receptors: a human donor in good health.

CDR3 coding DNA: TGTGCCAGCAGCTTACTGGGACAGGGAAGTTCTGGCTACACCTTC. Translated: CASSLLGQGSSGYTF. The chain carries TRBV11-2 and TRBJ1-2, with 9 bases that match TRBD1. Germline-derived CDR1 and CDR2 are SGHAT and FQNNGV. With V trimmed by 2 bases and J by 7 bases, 8 bases remained unmatched. CDR3 length equals 15 residues.

This clone was seen more than once but under ten times. The chain employs TRBV4-1 and TRBJ1-5; D is unresolved. V shed 0 bases and J shed 0 bases, with 15 bases lying between them. Germline CDR1 reads MGHRA; CDR2 reads YSYEKL. The CDR3 covers 18 residues. In nucleotides, the CDR3 is TGCGCCAGCAGCCAAGACCCCGAGAGCCGATATAGCAATCAGCCCCAGCATTTT. Translation: CASSQDPESRYSNQPQHF.

This CDR3 reads CASSTAGISYEQYF. CDR3 nucleotides: TGTGCCAGCAGCACTGCCGGGATATCCTACGAGCAGTACTTC. The chain joins TRBV5-6 to TRBJ2-7, with D maybe TRBD2 (5 bases). The V end lost 4 bases, the J end lost 1 base, and 12 bases lay between the germline ends. CDR1 and CDR2 (germline): SGHDT, YYEEEE. This CDR3 has 14 amino acids.

This clone has only a few counts. V and J are TRBV6-6 and TRBJ1-1; no clear D gene. Trimming pared 6 bases from V and 1 base from J, leaving 6 bases between. CDR3 length: 12 residues. Per the germline V gene, CDR1 is MNHNY and CDR2 is SVGAGI (reference sequence). In DNA form, the CDR3 reads TGTGCCAGCAGAGCATCGAACACTGAAGCTTTCTTT. It specifies CASRASNTEAFF.

V and J are TRBV18 and TRBJ2-2, with 7 bases matching TRBD1. The germline V gene has CDR1 KGHSH and CDR2 LQKENI. The CDR3 has 16 residues. V shed 3 bases and J 3 bases; nucleotides not matched to a gene: 7. The CDR3 nucleotides are TGTGCCAGCTCACCCATGACAGGGCGGGACACCGGGGAGCTGTTTTTT. Residues: CASSPMTGRDTGELFF.

The V call is TRBV10-3, the J call TRBJ1-3, with 8 bases aligning to TRBD1. This CDR3 comprises 14 residues. Trimming took 6 bases from V and 4 from J; bases not matched to a gene: 5. Germline V gives CDR1 ENHRY, CDR2 SYGVKD. CDR3: CAISGQGGGNTIYF. CDR3 bases: TGTGCCATCAGCGGACAGGGCGGAGGAAACACCATATATTTT.

V and J are TRBV19 and TRBJ1-3, with 8 bases lining up with TRBD1. The CDR3 totals 15 residues. Germline CDR1 reads LNHDA; CDR2 reads SQIVND (reference sequence). Germline trimming cut 6 bases from V and 0 bases from J; bases unmatched to any gene: 4. CDR3 in amino acids: CASSPDRDSGNTIYF. The CDR3 region has the DNA TGTGCCAGTAGCCCGGACAGGGACTCTGGAAACACCATATATTTT.

This clone has more than one count but fewer than ten. Here the CDR3 reads CASGPGLAEGQYNEQFF. The CDR3 DNA reads as TGTGCTAGTGGTCCTGGACTAGCGGAGGGTCAATACAATGAGCAGTTCTTC. The chain carries TRBV12-5 and TRBJ2-1; 10 positions agree with TRBD2. Per the germline V gene, CDR1 is LGHNT and CDR2 is FRNRAP. The CDR3 runs 17 residues. The V segment lost 5 bases and the J segment 4 bases; nucleotides outside the gene matches: 11. Variable domain in full (rest from reference TRBV12-5 and TRBJ2-1): DARVTQTPRHKVTEMGQEVTMRCQPILGHNTVFWYRQTMMQGLELLAYFRNRAPLDDSGMPKDRFSAEMPDATLATLKIQPSEPRDSAVYFCASGPGLAEGQYNEQFFGPGTRLTVL.

The chain is built from TRBV7-8 and TRBJ1-4, with D perhaps TRBD1 (5 bases). Deletions cut 1 base from V and 6 bases from J, with 15 bases between. The CDR3 totals 16 residues. Germline V CDR1 and CDR2: SGHVS, FQNEAQ. CDR3 in DNA: TGTGCCAGCAGCTTAGTTCGGGGCCGGGGGGATGAAAAACTGTTTTTT. This sequence encodes CASSLVRGRGDEKLFF. Combining the CDR3 with reference TRBV7-8 and TRBJ1-4 gives the whole variable domain GAGVSQSPRYKVAKRGQDVALRCDPISGHVSLFWYQQALGQGPEFLTYFQNEAQLDKSGLPSDRFFAERPEGSVSTLKIQRTQQEDSAVYLCASSLVRGRGDEKLFFGSGTQLSVL.

This sequence joins TRBV19 and TRBJ2-7; D is perhaps TRBD1 (6 bases). The CDR3 has 14 amino acids. Germline CDR1 reads LNHDA; CDR2 reads SQIVND (reference sequence). Trimming cost V 3 bases and J 6 bases, with 15 bases left between them. The CDR3: CASSIQSGVFEQYF. CDR3 DNA sequence: TGTGCCAGTAGTATTCAGTCAGGGGTGTTCGAGCAGTACTTC.

This clone was seen more than once but under ten times. This chain links TRBV6-1 with TRBJ2-3, with TRBD2 matching over 11 bases. CDR1 is MNHNS and CDR2 is SASEGT in the germline V gene. The CDR3 covers 16 residues. J was trimmed by 0 bases and V by 4 bases; bases with no gene match: 3. The CDR3 reads CASSGTSGSSTDTQYF. For the CDR3, the DNA is TGTGCCAGCAGTGGAACTAGCGGGAGCAGCACAGATACGCAGTATTTT.

In this sample, this clone turned up once. The chain is built from TRBV18 and TRBJ1-2; 11 positions agree with TRBD1. V trimming: 4 bases; J trimming: 8 bases; junction bases outside the gene matches: 6. Germline CDR1 and CDR2: KGHSH and LQKENI. This CDR3 has 14 amino acids. CDR3 residues: CASSQGQGARGYTF. CDR3 nucleotides: TGTGCCAGCTCACAAGGACAGGGGGCGAGAGGCTACACCTTC.

This chain connects TRBV28 to TRBJ1-5; 9 bases match TRBD1. Trimming took 5 bases from V and 5 from J; bases not matched to a gene: 4. Germline V gene lookup returns CDR1 MDHEN and CDR2 SYDVKM. The CDR3 length is 14 residues. This CDR3 is CASSTGGLDQPQHF. CDR3 nucleotides: TGTGCCAGCAGTACAGGGGGCTTAGATCAGCCCCAGCATTTT.

The genes are TRBV11-3 and TRBJ2-7; possible D gene TRBD2, 5 bases. The V end was cut by 4 bases, the J end by 7 bases, with 8 bases between. Per the germline V gene, CDR1 is SGHNT and CDR2 is YENEEA. This CDR3 region has 11 residues. The CDR3 region has the DNA TGTGCCAGCAGCTCTAGAGGGGAGCAGTACTTC. As protein: CASSSRGEQYF. The entire variable domain, with the rest obtained from reference TRBV11-3 and TRBJ2-7, is as follows: EAGVVQSPRYKIIEKKQPVAFWCNPISGHNTLYWYLQNLGQGPELLIRYENEEAVDDSQLPKDRFSAERLKGVDSTLKIQPAELGDSAVYLCASSSRGEQYFGPGTRLTVT.

The chain uses TRBV28 and TRBJ2-7; possible D gene TRBD1, 6 bases. The CDR3 is 13 residues long. Trimming took off 10 bases at V and 3 bases at J, with 16 bases between the two ends. Per germline, CDR1 MDHEN and CDR2 SYDVKM. CDR3 loop: CATNGTPLYEQYF. The CDR3 DNA is TGTGCCACCAACGGGACACCCCTCTACGAGCAGTACTTC.

This rearrangement joins TRBV6-5 to TRBJ1-1, with D possibly TRBD1 on 5 matching bases. The CDR3 sequence is 14 residues long. The germline CDR1 and CDR2 sequences are MNHEY and SVGAGI. The V gene lost 8 bases and the J gene lost 0 bases, with 13 bases spanning the gap. CDR3: CASLAGSMNTEAFF. CDR3 coding DNA: TGTGCCAGCCTTGCAGGGTCTATGAACACTGAAGCTTTCTTT.

The rearrangement uses TRBV11-2 and TRBJ2-7, with 12 bases fitting TRBD1. Looked up from germline, CDR1 is SGHAT and CDR2 is FQNNGV. V shed 4 bases and J 4 bases; nucleotides not matched to a gene: 8. The length of the CDR3 is 16 residues. CDR3 bases: TGTGCCAGCAGCTCTCCCCGGGACAGGGGGCTGTACGAGCAGTACTTC. The encoded protein is CASSSPRDRGLYEQYF.

V gene TRBV6-5 combines with J gene TRBJ2-7; possibly TRBD1 for D (5 bases). Germline V gives CDR1 MNHEY, CDR2 SVGAGI. The CDR3 contains 15 residues. The V end lost 0 bases, the J end lost 3 bases, and 12 bases lay between the germline ends. The CDR3 sequence is CASSYSSRRVYEQYF. In nucleotides, the CDR3 is TGTGCCAGCAGTTACTCGAGTCGCAGGGTCTACGAGCAGTACTTC.

This sequence joins TRBV11-1 and TRBJ2-2, with 13 bases fitting TRBD2. CDR3 size: 18 residues. Germline CDR1 SGHAT, CDR2 FQDESV (reference sequence). With 2 bases clipped from V and 5 bases from J, the junction kept 8 bases outside the gene matches. As DNA, the CDR3 is TGTGCCAGCAGCTTAAGACCGGGACTAGCGGGGCAGACCGGGGAGCTGTTTTTT. This translates into CASSLRPGLAGQTGELFF. Looking up the rest from reference TRBV11-1 and TRBJ2-2 gives the full variable domain: EAEVAQSPRYKITEKSQAVAFWCDPISGHATLYWYRQILGQGPELLVQFQDESVVDDSQLPKDRFSAERLKGVDSTLKIQPAELGDSAMYLCASSLRPGLAGQTGELFFGEGSRLTVL.

V usage is TRBV28 and J usage is TRBJ1-3; perhaps TRBD1 as D (6 bases). There are 15 residues in the CDR3. CDR1 and CDR2 from the germline V gene are MDHEN and SYDVKM. Trimming took 5 bases from V and 4 from J, leaving 15 bases between them. CDR3 sequence reads: CASSNQGTAGNTIYF. CDR3 nucleotide sequence: TGTGCCAGCAGTAATCAGGGGACGGCGGGAAACACCATATATTTT.

The rearrangement uses TRBV7-2 and TRBJ2-1, with D unresolved. Germline V gives CDR1 SGHTA, CDR2 FQGNSA. This CDR3 region has 11 residues. V lost 5 bases and J lost 12, with 11 bases in between. CDR3: CASSLGLGQFF. Here the CDR3 DNA reads TGTGCCAGCAGCCTAGGGCTAGGGCAGTTCTTC. Combining the CDR3 with reference TRBV7-2 and TRBJ2-1 gives the whole variable domain GAGVSQSPSNKVTEKGKDVELRCDPISGHTALYWYRQSLGQGLEFLIYFQGNSAPDKSGLPSDRFSAERTGGSVSTLTIQRTQQEDSAVYLCASSLGLGQFFGPGTRLTVL.

The rearrangement links TRBV9 to TRBJ2-2; D gene uncertain. The CDR3 is 15 residues long. The V end lost 0 bases, the J end lost 0 bases, and 6 bases lay between the germline ends. Germline V gene lookup returns CDR1 SGDLS and CDR2 YYNGEE. CDR3 DNA sequence: TGTGCCAGCAGCGTAGTAACGGCGAACACCGGGGAGCTGTTTTTT. Translation: CASSVVTANTGELFF.

This sequence joins TRBV6-5 and TRBJ2-7, with 9 bases aligning to TRBD1. The V gene end was trimmed by 8 bases and the J gene end by 6 bases; junction bases not matched to a gene: 11. Germline V CDR1 and CDR2: MNHEY, SVGAGI. The CDR3 is 14 amino acids. CDR3 residues: CASRLPGQGTEQYF. The CDR3 region has the DNA TGTGCCAGCCGACTGCCTGGACAGGGGACCGAGCAGTACTTC.

This chain connects TRBV23-1 to TRBJ2-1; TRBD2 matches at 11 bases. TRBV23-1 is recorded as an ORF, its role being uncertain. J was trimmed by 1 base and V by 0 bases; bases with no gene match: 11. There are 20 residues in the CDR3. In nucleotides, the CDR3 is TGCGCCAGCAGTCAATCGGTCGGAACTAGCGGGAGCGTATCCTACAATGAGCAGTTCTTC. Its protein product is CASSQSVGTSGSVSYNEQFF.

This chain links TRBV7-8 with TRBJ2-4; the match to TRBD1 covers 7 bases. The CDR3 has 16 residues. Germline V gives CDR1 SGHVS, CDR2 FQNEAQ. Trimming removed 2 bases from V and 9 bases from J; junction bases left unmatched: 13. The CDR3 sequence: CASSLPITGTAGIQYF. The CDR3 DNA sequence: TGTGCCAGCAGCTTACCTATTACCGGGACAGCAGGCATTCAGTACTTC.

The count of this clone is one. The genes are TRBV14 and TRBJ2-3; 7 bases are a match to TRBD2. Germline loops: CDR1 SGHDN, CDR2 FVKESK. Trimming removed 2 bases from V and 4 bases from J; junction bases left unmatched: 9. The CDR3 sequence is 16 residues long. CDR3 residues: CASSQFARERADTQYF. As DNA, the CDR3 is TGTGCCAGCAGCCAATTCGCGCGGGAGAGGGCAGATACGCAGTATTTT. The whole variable domain, filled in from reference TRBV14 and TRBJ2-3, reads EAGVTQFPSHSVIEKGQTVTLRCDPISGHDNLYWYRRVMGKEIKFLLHFVKESKQDESGMPNNRFLAERTGGTYSTLKVQPAELEDSGVYFCASSQFARERADTQYFGPGTRLTVL.

The rearrangement joins TRBV19 to TRBJ2-1, with 14 positions matching TRBD2. CDR1 is LNHDA and CDR2 is SQIVND in the germline V gene (reference sequence). V was clipped by 6 bases and J by 4 bases; unmatched bases: 5. The CDR3 has 16 residues. CDR3 amino acids: CASRGLAGGSYNEQFF. For the CDR3, the DNA is TGTGCCAGTAGAGGACTAGCGGGAGGTTCTTACAATGAGCAGTTCTTC.

The CDR3 here is CASSLDRGQGGYTF. The CDR3 nucleotides read TGTGCCAGCAGCCTGGACAGGGGGCAGGGTGGCTACACCTTC. J is TRBJ1-2 and V is TRBV14, with 11 bases identical to TRBD1. Germline CDR1 SGHDN, CDR2 FVKESK. The length of the CDR3 is 14 residues. Trimming cost V 4 bases and J 7 bases; bases outside gene matches: 5.

Comment on this clone: The sample holds other DNA sequences that translate to the same CDR3. V usage is TRBV7-3 and J usage is TRBJ1-1; D is uncertain. The CDR3 consists of 13 residues. V lost 3 bases, J lost 1 base, and 6 bases lay in between. Germline V lookup: CDR1 SGHTA, CDR2 FQGTGA. CDR3 nucleotide sequence: TGTGCCAGCAGCTTCTCAGGGAACACTGAAGCTTTCTTT. Translating it yields CASSFSGNTEAFF.

The chain carries TRBV6-4 and TRBJ1-5, with TRBD1 as a possible D gene (6 bases). CDR3 length: 15 residues. With 3 bases removed from V and 5 bases from J, the gap between germline ends came to 14 bases. Germline CDR1 MRHNA, CDR2 SNTAGT. The CDR3 loop reads CASSDSGHLDQPQHF. CDR3 DNA: TGTGCCAGCAGTGATTCGGGACACCTTGATCAGCCCCAGCATTTT.

The rearrangement links TRBV18 to TRBJ2-1; 8 bases align to TRBD2. The CDR3 is 15 residues long. In germline, CDR1 is KGHSH, CDR2 LQKENI. V was clipped by 1 base and J by 8 bases; unmatched bases: 7. The CDR3 region is CASSPLAGYIDEQFF. The CDR3 DNA follows: TGTGCCAGCTCACCACTAGCGGGATACATCGATGAGCAGTTCTTC. The complete variable domain, with remaining parts taken from reference TRBV18 and TRBJ2-1, reads NAGVMQNPRHLVRRRGQEARLRCSPMKGHSHVYWYRQLPEEGLKFMVYLQKENIIDESGMPKERFSAEFPKEGPSILRIQQVVRGDSAAYFCASSPLAGYIDEQFFGPGTRLTVL.